This passage covers 24 T cell receptor beta chains from one sample sequenced in a study of Tregs in tolerant kidney transplant recipients. Only in-frame clones appear in the TCRdb table, and some are missing; sequencing was by immunoSEQ multiplex PCR. The table lists about 110,000 clones, 90% of them singletons. The sequenced sample was CD4+ T cells from blood, obtained before the transplant. The receptors derive from a human donor who received a combined kidney and bone marrow transplant.

The V gene is TRBV11-3, the J gene TRBJ2-2; TRBD2 matches 8 bases. CDR1 is SGHNT and CDR2 is YENEEA in the germline V gene. CDR3 length equals 16 residues. The V segment lost 3 bases and the J segment 5 bases; nucleotides outside the gene matches: 8. CDR3 protein: CASSLGRGARTGELFF. CDR3 nucleotide sequence: TGTGCCAGCAGCTTGGGGCGGGGGGCCCGAACCGGGGAGCTGTTTTTT.

The table lists this clone with a few counts. The same CDR3 is also encoded by other DNA sequences in this sample. The rearrangement joins TRBV18 to TRBJ1-5; 8 bases align to TRBD1. CDR1 and CDR2 from the germline V gene are KGHSH and LQKENI. The CDR3 has 14 residues. The junction had 3 bases not matched to a gene; V was cut back by 6 bases and J by 2 bases. CDR3 residues: CASSPGQGNQPQHF. As DNA, the CDR3 is TGTGCCAGCTCTCCGGGACAGGGCAATCAGCCCCAGCATTTT.

V usage is TRBV9 and J usage is TRBJ2-5; 7 nucleotides align to TRBD1. CDR1 and CDR2 from the germline V gene are SGDLS and YYNGEE. V was clipped by 3 bases and J by 0 bases; unmatched bases: 8. The CDR3 is 16 residues long. In DNA, the CDR3 is TGTGCCAGCAGCGCCTCCCCGGGACAGCACCAAGAGACCCAGTACTTC. Residues: CASSASPGQHQETQYF.

This chain links TRBV6-1 with TRBJ2-1; D remains unclear. Per germline, CDR1 MNHNS and CDR2 SASEGT. V was shortened by 3 bases and J by 10 bases, with 7 bases between the two germline ends. This CDR3 contains 11 residues. The CDR3 DNA reads TGTGCCAGCAGTGAGCCCTACGAGCAGTTCTTC. As protein: CASSEPYEQFF.

The genes are TRBV6-5 and TRBJ1-5; D is perhaps TRBD1 (5 bases). Germline V gives CDR1 MNHEY, CDR2 SVGAGI. V was clipped by 0 bases and J by 7 bases, with 10 bases between them. The CDR3 totals 14 residues. The CDR3 region is CASSYSKGAQPQHF. The CDR3 DNA sequence: TGTGCCAGCAGTTACTCGAAAGGGGCGCAGCCCCAGCATTTT.

The CDR3 DNA reads TGTGCCAGCAGCAAAGGGCAGGCGGATACGCAGTATTTT. Its protein product is CASSKGQADTQYF. The chain combines TRBV21-1 with TRBJ2-3; the DNA was not compared with TRBD1, the D call given in the table. TRBV21-1 is listed as a pseudogene. This CDR3 has 13 amino acids.

V and J are TRBV28 and TRBJ1-1; D unresolved. The CDR3 spans 13 residues. Deletions cut 3 bases from V and 4 bases from J, with 9 bases between. CDR1 is MDHEN, CDR2 SYDVKM, per germline. The CDR3 nucleotides are TGTGCCAGCAGTTTGCCCGGGTCCACTGAAGCTTTCTTT. Protein: CASSLPGSTEAFF.

The rearrangement joins TRBV18 to TRBJ2-7; 10 nucleotides match TRBD1. The J segment lost 0 bases and the V segment lost 6 bases, leaving 5 bases of the junction unmatched. The CDR3 extends over 15 amino acids. Germline values: CDR1 KGHSH, CDR2 LQKENI. CDR3 coding DNA: TGTGCCAGCTCTCCCGGGACAGGGGACTCCTACGAGCAGTACTTC. Translated: CASSPGTGDSYEQYF.

The chain recombines TRBV9 with TRBJ1-3; D might be TRBD1 (5 bases). Between the trimmed V and J ends, which lost 1 base and 0 bases, there was a span of 11 bases. The germline gives CDR1 SGDLS, CDR2 YYNGEE. The CDR3 length is 16 residues. CDR3 in amino acids: CASSVIDSPSGNTIYF. The DNA of the CDR3 is TGTGCCAGCAGCGTAATCGACAGTCCCTCTGGAAACACCATATATTTT.

This clone showed up just once. The chain uses TRBV10-1 and TRBJ2-2, with 10 bases that match TRBD2. This CDR3 is 17 amino acids long. V was pared by 2 bases and J by 4 bases, with 7 bases of the junction left unmatched. Germline CDR1 reads WNHNN; CDR2 reads SYGVQD (reference sequence). The CDR3 loop reads CASSEASSGRFTGELFF. CDR3 DNA: TGCGCCAGCAGTGAGGCCTCTAGCGGGAGATTCACCGGGGAGCTGTTTTTT.

The chain uses TRBV2 and TRBJ1-2; possibly TRBD1 for D (6 bases). This CDR3 region has 16 residues. Trimming took off 1 base at V and 6 bases at J, with 18 bases between the two ends. CDR1 SNHLY and CDR2 FYNNEI come from the germline V gene. CDR3: CASSEGVGRGSDGYTF. The CDR3 nucleotides are TGTGCCAGCAGTGAAGGGGTGGGCAGGGGAAGTGATGGCTACACCTTC.

V is TRBV7-9 and J is TRBJ2-3; TRBD2 is a possible D gene (7 bases). There are 16 residues in the CDR3. V was shortened by 6 bases and J by 0 bases, with 16 bases between the two germline ends. Germline V gives CDR1 SEHNR, CDR2 FQNEAQ (reference sequence). The CDR3 protein is CASSPGGRGSTDTQYF. The CDR3 nucleotides are TGTGCCAGCAGTCCGGGGGGCCGGGGCAGCACAGATACGCAGTATTTT.

This clone was detected only once. The rearrangement joins TRBV13 to TRBJ2-2; 7 nucleotides line up with TRBD2. The CDR3 totals 14 residues. Losses at the gene ends were 5 bases for V and 4 bases for J; bases not matched to a gene: 4. In germline, CDR1 is PRHDT, CDR2 FYEKMQ (reference sequence). This chain's CDR3 is CASSRLASTGELFF. CDR3 coding DNA: TGTGCCAGCAGCCGACTAGCTTCCACCGGGGAGCTGTTTTTT.

The chain links TRBV6-1 to TRBJ2-7; D remains ambiguous. Deletions cut 2 bases from V and 4 bases from J, with 6 bases between. CDR1 and CDR2 from the germline V gene are MNHNS and SASEGT. The CDR3 length is 12 residues. CDR3 in DNA: TGTGCCAGCAGTGAATTACAGTACGAGCAGTACTTC. Amino acid sequence: CASSELQYEQYF.

V and J are TRBV10-2 and TRBJ2-3; TRBD1 aligns across 11 bases. The germline V gene encodes CDR1 WSHSY and CDR2 SAAADI. The CDR3 runs to 15 residues. J was trimmed by 1 base and V by 6 bases; bases with no gene match: 3. The CDR3 nucleotides are TGCGCCAGCAGGGCGGGACAGGGGGGCACAGATACGCAGTATTTT. This codes for CASRAGQGGTDTQYF.

The chain is built from TRBV5-1 and TRBJ2-5, with TRBD1 identical over 9 bases. Germline-derived CDR1 and CDR2 are SGHRS and YFSETQ. V dropped 0 bases and J dropped 5; count of bases not matched to a gene: 5. The CDR3 is made up of 15 amino acids. CDR3 region: CASSLGGTGFETQYF. The CDR3 DNA follows: TGCGCCAGCAGCTTGGGGGGGACAGGGTTTGAGACCCAGTACTTC.

This clone was observed a single time. The rearrangement uses TRBV12-5 and TRBJ2-5; 11 nucleotides line up with TRBD2. This CDR3 contains 18 residues. Germline values: CDR1 LGHNT, CDR2 FRNRAP. Germline trimming cut 5 bases from V and 2 bases from J; bases unmatched to any gene: 13. DNA of the CDR3: TGTGCTAGTGGTCCACAGGGGTCTAGCGGGGGGCGTCAAGAGACCCAGTACTTC. Protein: CASGPQGSSGGRQETQYF. The variable domain in full, completed from reference TRBV12-5 and TRBJ2-5, reads DARVTQTPRHKVTEMGQEVTMRCQPILGHNTVFWYRQTMMQGLELLAYFRNRAPLDDSGMPKDRFSAEMPDATLATLKIQPSEPRDSAVYFCASGPQGSSGGRQETQYFGPGTRLLVL.

The chain uses TRBV6-5 and TRBJ2-7, with TRBD2 identical over 7 bases. Germline lookup yields CDR1 MNHEY and CDR2 SVGAGI. Trimming at V came to 2 bases and at J to 1 base, leaving 5 bases not matched to a gene. This CDR3 spans 15 amino acids. The CDR3 nucleotides are TGTGCCAGCAGTTACCACGACGGGGGGTCCTACGAGCAGTACTTC. Amino acids: CASSYHDGGSYEQYF.

V gene TRBV16 combines with J gene TRBJ2-7; D unclear. Trimming stripped 0 bases from V and 2 bases from J, with 5 bases between. The germline V gene has CDR1 KGHSY and CDR2 FQNENV. The CDR3 consists of 13 residues. The CDR3, as DNA: TGTGCCAGCAGCCAATCCTTAACCTACGAGCAGTACTTC. Its translation: CASSQSLTYEQYF.

The chain's CDR3 is CASSLAAGSSYEQYF. The CDR3, as DNA: TGCGCCAGCAGCTTGGCAGCAGGTAGCTCCTACGAGCAGTACTTC. This sequence joins TRBV5-1 and TRBJ2-7; D call uncertain. Trimming removed 0 bases from V and 0 bases from J, with 10 bases in between. Germline-derived CDR1 and CDR2 are SGHRS and YFSETQ. CDR3 size: 15 residues.

V usage is TRBV5-6 and J usage is TRBJ2-7; the match to TRBD1 covers 8 bases. Germline lookup yields CDR1 SGHDT and CDR2 YYEEEE. There are 14 residues in the CDR3. V gave up 4 bases and J gave up 2 bases; unmatched junction bases: 5. The CDR3: CASSTGQGPYEQYF. CDR3 bases: TGTGCCAGCAGCACAGGACAGGGCCCCTACGAGCAGTACTTC.

This clone was seen just once. The genes are TRBV4-1 and TRBJ1-5; perhaps TRBD1 as D (6 bases). Germline V gene data show CDR1 as MGHRA and CDR2 as YSYEKL. CDR3 length equals 15 residues. The germline V and J ends were trimmed by 3 bases and 3 bases, with 12 bases remaining between them. The CDR3 nucleotides are TGCGCCAGCAGCCAGCTCCGGACAGACAATCAGCCCCAGCATTTT. Protein product: CASSQLRTDNQPQHF.

V and J are TRBV4-1 and TRBJ1-4, with D possibly matching TRBD1 (6 bases). Deletions cut 1 base from V and 3 bases from J, with 15 bases between. Germline CDR1 reads MGHRA; CDR2 reads YSYEKL. This CDR3 region has 17 residues. Here the CDR3 reads CASSQGKSGHPNEKLFF. CDR3 nucleotide sequence: TGCGCCAGCAGCCAAGGAAAATCGGGACACCCTAATGAAAAACTGTTTTTT.

The chain combines TRBV11-2 with TRBJ1-5; D is perhaps TRBD1 (6 bases). CDR3 length: 14 amino acids. The V end was cut by 1 base, the J end by 9 bases, with 13 bases between. CDR1 and CDR2 from the germline V gene are SGHAT and FQNNGV. The CDR3 loop is CASSLGSGVGPQHF. CDR3 nucleotide sequence: TGTGCCAGCAGCTTAGGTTCAGGGGTAGGGCCCCAGCATTTT. Full variable domain (missing parts from reference TRBV11-2 and TRBJ1-5): EAGVAQSPRYKIIEKRQSVAFWCNPISGHATLYWYQQILGQGPKLLIQFQNNGVVDDSQLPKDRFSAERLKGVDSTLKIQPAKLEDSAVYLCASSLGSGVGPQHFGDGTRLSIL.